One and the same sample provided the 8 T cell receptor beta chains below, sequenced in a study of T cell repertoires in cytomegalovirus infection (dated by TCRdb to 2018 to 2020). The listed sequencing device is Illumina HiSeq 1500. Using fastp trimming at Q25 and MiXCR clonotype assembly, TCRdb reanalyzed the public sequencing data and kept in-frame beta chains. Identical CDR3 protein sequences are pooled into one entry, listed with their most common genes and DNA. This sample comprises 250,000 to 350,000 distinct CDR3 sequences, roughly 26% of them detected only once. The top ten constitute approximately 14% of the sample. Material: PBMCs. Every receptor here comes from a human donor in good health (CMV status not recorded). Some clones in this sample may be carry-over from other donors' samples.

This clonotype showed up many times. The chain combines TRBV12-3 or TRBV12-4 with TRBJ1-1, with 9 bases aligning to TRBD1. The V segment lost 5 bases and the J segment 5 bases; nucleotides outside the gene matches: 12. This CDR3 has 16 residues. In DNA, the CDR3 is TGTGCCAGCAGTCCACAAGGACAGGGGATGGGGACTGAAGCTTTCTTT. Translation: CASSPQGQGMGTEAFF.

This chain joins TRBV5-1 and TRBJ1-1, with no clear D. Germline CDR1 reads SGHRS; CDR2 reads YFSETQ. The CDR3 is 16 residues long. V was clipped by 0 bases and J by 0 bases, with 12 bases between them. This CDR3 reads CASSLVSAIMNTEAFF. The CDR3 DNA follows: TGCGCCAGCAGCTTGGTGTCCGCGATCATGAACACTGAAGCTTTCTTT.

This clonotype was found a few times. The CDR3 DNA sequence: TGCAGTGCTAGAGACCGGACAGGGGCCGCAGGAGAGACCCAGTACTTC. Its protein is CSARDRTGAAGETQYF. V usage is TRBV20-1 and J usage is TRBJ2-5; 9 bases are shared with TRBD1. Germline V gene sequence: CDR1 DFQATT, CDR2 SNEGSKA (reference sequence). The CDR3 consists of 16 residues. V gave up 0 bases and J gave up 4 bases; unmatched junction bases: 9.

J is TRBJ2-1 and V is TRBV12-3 or TRBV12-4; D may be TRBD2 (7 bases). There are 13 residues in the CDR3. Trimming removed 5 bases from V and 9 bases from J, with 14 bases in between. CDR3 nucleotide sequence: TGTGCCAGCAGTGGTGGACTAGGGGGTGAGCAGTTCTTC. This sequence encodes CASSGGLGGEQFF.

The rearrangement uses TRBV5-1 and TRBJ2-5, with 11 bases identical to TRBD2. Germline V gives CDR1 SGHRS, CDR2 YFSETQ. The CDR3 is 14 amino acids. V trimming: 7 bases; J trimming: 5 bases; junction bases outside the gene matches: 7. The CDR3 bases are TGCGCCAGCGGAGTAGCGGGAGGGAAGGAGACCCAGTACTTC. The encoded protein is CASGVAGGKETQYF.

The chain uses TRBV12-3 or TRBV12-4 and TRBJ2-2, with D possibly matching TRBD2 (5 bases). The CDR3 covers 14 residues. Trimming shortened V by 5 bases and J by 2 bases, and 9 bases separated the two germline ends. CDR3 protein: CASSIRENTGELFF. For the CDR3, the DNA is TGTGCCAGCAGTATTCGGGAAAACACCGGGGAGCTGTTTTTT.

The chain joins TRBV20-1 to TRBJ2-1, with 8 positions matching TRBD2. Germline CDR1 is DFQATT and CDR2 is SNEGSKA (reference sequence). J was trimmed by 5 bases and V by 3 bases; bases with no gene match: 6. The CDR3 is made up of 14 amino acids. CDR3: CSASGGGTNNEQFF. The CDR3 bases are TGCAGTGCTAGCGGGGGGGGTACCAACAATGAGCAGTTCTTC.

The CDR3 DNA sequence: TGTGCCAGCAGTTTGGCAGGGGCGGCCGGCACTGAAGCTTTCTTT. Protein sequence: CASSLAGAAGTEAFF. The chain links TRBV28 to TRBJ1-1; possible D gene TRBD1, 6 bases. Trimming took 3 bases from V and 4 from J, leaving 15 bases between them. Germline lookup yields CDR1 MDHEN and CDR2 SYDVKM. The CDR3 loop spans 15 amino acids.